The following is a T cell receptor beta chain sequence with its context. This entry belongs to a study of response to subunit inactivated influenza vaccine. TCRdb re-called the RT-PCR reads through MiXCR, storing one row per CDR3 protein. The table lists roughly 700,000 distinct CDR3 sequences, 15% to 19% of them singletons. Per the germline V gene, CDR1 is SGHTS and CDR2 is YDEGEE. V lost 4 bases to trimming and J lost 4 bases, with 13 bases between them. The CDR3 has 14 amino acids. Sequencing was performed on PBMCs from blood, taken roughly 12 days after vaccination. The origin of this receptor is a man aged 50-59 years who received an inactivated influenza vaccine. V usage is TRBV5-8 and J usage is TRBJ2-3; tentative D call: TRBD1 (5 bases). CDR3 in amino acids: CASSAGAGPDTQYF. CDR3 nucleotide sequence: TGTGCCAGCAGCGCCGGTGCAGGGCCAGATACGCAGTATTTT.